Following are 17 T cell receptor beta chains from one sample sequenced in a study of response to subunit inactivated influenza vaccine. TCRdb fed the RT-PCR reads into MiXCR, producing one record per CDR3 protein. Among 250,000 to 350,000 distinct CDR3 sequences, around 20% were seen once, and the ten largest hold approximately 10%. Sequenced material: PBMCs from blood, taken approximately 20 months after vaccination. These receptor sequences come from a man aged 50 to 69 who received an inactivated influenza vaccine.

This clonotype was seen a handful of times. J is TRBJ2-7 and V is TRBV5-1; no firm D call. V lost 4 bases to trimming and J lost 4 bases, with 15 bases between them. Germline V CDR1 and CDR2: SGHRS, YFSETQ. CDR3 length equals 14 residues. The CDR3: CASSHGLINYEQYF. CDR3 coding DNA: TGCGCCAGCAGCCACGGATTAATTAATTACGAGCAGTACTTC.

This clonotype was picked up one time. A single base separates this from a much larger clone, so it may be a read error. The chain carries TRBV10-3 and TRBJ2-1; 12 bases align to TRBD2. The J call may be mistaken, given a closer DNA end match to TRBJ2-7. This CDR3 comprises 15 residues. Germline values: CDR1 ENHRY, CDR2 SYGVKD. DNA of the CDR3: TGTGCCATCAGTGGGACTAGCGGGGCCTACAATGAGCAGTACTTC. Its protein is CAISGTSGAYNEQYF.

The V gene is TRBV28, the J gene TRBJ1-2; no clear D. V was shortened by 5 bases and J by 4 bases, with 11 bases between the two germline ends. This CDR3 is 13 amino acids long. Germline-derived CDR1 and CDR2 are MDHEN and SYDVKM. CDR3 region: CASSPSWGYGYTF. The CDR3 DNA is TGTGCCAGCAGTCCCTCTTGGGGCTATGGCTACACCTTC.

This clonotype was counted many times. In DNA form, the CDR3 reads TGTGCCAGCAGTTCGGGACAGGGCTCCTACAATGAGCAGTTCTTC. Translation: CASSSGQGSYNEQFF. The chain has TRBV12-3 or TRBV12-4 and TRBJ2-1; 9 nucleotides align to TRBD1. After removal of 4 bases from V and 0 bases from J, the junction contained 1 base not matched to a gene. The CDR3 extends over 15 amino acids.

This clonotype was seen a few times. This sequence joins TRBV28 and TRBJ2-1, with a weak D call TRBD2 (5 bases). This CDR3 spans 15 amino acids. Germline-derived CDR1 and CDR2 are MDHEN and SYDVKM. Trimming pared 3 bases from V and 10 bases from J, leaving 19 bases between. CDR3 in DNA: TGTGCCAGCAGTTTTATGCTCGGGATCGTACAAGAGCAGTTCTTC. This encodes CASSFMLGIVQEQFF.

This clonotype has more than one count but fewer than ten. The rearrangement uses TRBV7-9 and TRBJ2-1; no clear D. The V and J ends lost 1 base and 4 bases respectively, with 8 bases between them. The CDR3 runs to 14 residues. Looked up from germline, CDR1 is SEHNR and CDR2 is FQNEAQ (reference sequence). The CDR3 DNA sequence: TGTGCCAGCAGCTTAGAGACCAGATACAATGAGCAGTTCTTC. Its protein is CASSLETRYNEQFF.

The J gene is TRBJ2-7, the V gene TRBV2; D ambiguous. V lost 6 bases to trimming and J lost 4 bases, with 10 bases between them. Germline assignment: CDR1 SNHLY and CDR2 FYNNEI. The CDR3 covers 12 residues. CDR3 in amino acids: CASSANTYEQYF. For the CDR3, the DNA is TGTGCCAGCAGCGCGAACACTTACGAGCAGTACTTC.

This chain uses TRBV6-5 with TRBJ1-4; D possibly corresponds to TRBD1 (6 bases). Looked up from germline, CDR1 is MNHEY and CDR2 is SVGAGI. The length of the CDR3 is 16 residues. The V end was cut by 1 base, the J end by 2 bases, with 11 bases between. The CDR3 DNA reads TGTGCCAGCAGTTACTTGGGGGCGCATACTAATGAAAAACTGTTTTTT. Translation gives CASSYLGAHTNEKLFF.

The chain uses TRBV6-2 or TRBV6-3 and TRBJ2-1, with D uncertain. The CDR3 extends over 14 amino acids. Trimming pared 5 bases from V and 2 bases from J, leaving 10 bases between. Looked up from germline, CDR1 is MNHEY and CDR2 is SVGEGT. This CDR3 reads CASSPPGAYNEQFF. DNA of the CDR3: TGTGCCAGCAGTCCGCCGGGCGCCTACAATGAGCAGTTCTTC.

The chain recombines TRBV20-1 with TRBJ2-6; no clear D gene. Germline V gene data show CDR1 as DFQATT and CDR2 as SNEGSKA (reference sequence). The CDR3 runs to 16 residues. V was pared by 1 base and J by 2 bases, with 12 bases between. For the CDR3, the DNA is TGCAGTGCTAGAGGGGATGGCTTCCCTGGGGCCAACGTCCTGACTTTC. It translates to CSARGDGFPGANVLTF.

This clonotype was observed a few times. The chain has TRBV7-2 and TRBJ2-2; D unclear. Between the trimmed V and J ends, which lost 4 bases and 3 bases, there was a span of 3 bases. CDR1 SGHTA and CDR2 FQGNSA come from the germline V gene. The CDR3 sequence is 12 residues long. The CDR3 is CASSSDTGELFF. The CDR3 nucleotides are TGTGCCAGCAGCTCAGACACCGGGGAGCTGTTTTTT.

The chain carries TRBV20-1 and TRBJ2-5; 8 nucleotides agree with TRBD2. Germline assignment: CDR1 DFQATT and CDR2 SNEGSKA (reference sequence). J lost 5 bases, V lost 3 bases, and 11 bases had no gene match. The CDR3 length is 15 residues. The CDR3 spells CSASMWRGVQETQYF. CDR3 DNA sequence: TGCAGTGCTAGTATGTGGCGGGGGGTTCAGGAGACCCAGTACTTC.

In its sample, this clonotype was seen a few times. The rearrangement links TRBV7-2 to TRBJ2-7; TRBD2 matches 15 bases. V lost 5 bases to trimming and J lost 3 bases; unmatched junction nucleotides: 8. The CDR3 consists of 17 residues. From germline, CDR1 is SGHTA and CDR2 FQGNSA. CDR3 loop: CASSLGLAGGPFYEQYF. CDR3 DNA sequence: TGTGCCAGCAGCCTTGGACTAGCGGGGGGGCCGTTCTACGAGCAGTACTTC.

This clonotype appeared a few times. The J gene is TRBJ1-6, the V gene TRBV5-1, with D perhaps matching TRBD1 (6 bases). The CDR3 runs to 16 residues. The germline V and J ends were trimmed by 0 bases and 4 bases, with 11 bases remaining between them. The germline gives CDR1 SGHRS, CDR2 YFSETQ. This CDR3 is CASSLDGTLYNSPLHF. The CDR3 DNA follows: TGCGCCAGCAGCTTGGACGGGACACTGTATAATTCACCCCTCCACTTT. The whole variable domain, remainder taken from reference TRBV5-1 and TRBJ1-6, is KAGVTQTPRYLIKTRGQQVTLSCSPISGHRSVSWYQQTPGQGLQFLFEYFSETQRNKGNFPGRFSGRQFSNSRSEMNVSTLELGDSALYLCASSLDGTLYNSPLHFGNGTRLTVT.

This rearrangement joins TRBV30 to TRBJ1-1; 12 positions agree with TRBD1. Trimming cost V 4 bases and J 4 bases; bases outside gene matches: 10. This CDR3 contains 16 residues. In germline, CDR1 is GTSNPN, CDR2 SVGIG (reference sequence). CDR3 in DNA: TGTGCCTGGAATTCCGGGACAGGGGGCGCGGGCACTGAAGCTTTCTTT. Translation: CAWNSGTGGAGTEAFF.

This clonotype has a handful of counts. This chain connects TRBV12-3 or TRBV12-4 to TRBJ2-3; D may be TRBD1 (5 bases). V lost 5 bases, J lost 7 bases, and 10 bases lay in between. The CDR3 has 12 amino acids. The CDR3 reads CASSPRVNTQYF. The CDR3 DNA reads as TGTGCCAGCAGTCCCAGGGTGAATACGCAGTATTTT.

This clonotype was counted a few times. The CDR3 DNA is TGCAGTGCTAGACCCGGGACCACTGGAAACACCATATATTTT. It specifies CSARPGTTGNTIYF. V and J are TRBV20-1 and TRBJ1-3, with TRBD1 as a possible D gene (5 bases). V gave up 2 bases and J gave up 2 bases, with 10 bases separating them. The germline V gene has CDR1 DFQATT and CDR2 SNEGSKA (reference sequence). The CDR3 contains 14 residues.